This T cell receptor beta chain was obtained from a study of shared clonotypes between healthy human individuals. Measured with immunoSEQ multiplex PCR; TCRdb has only the in-frame clones, and not every one. The sample comprises approximately 2,300,000 clones, roughly 90% of which are singletons, and 0.3% to 0.45% rests with the top ten. Study conclusions and caveats: It was anticipated that sequencing depth would influence how many clonotypes donors shared.

As concerns this clone: The target antigen is unknown.

The germline CDR1 and CDR2 sequences are SGHTA and FQGNSA. The trim removed 5 bases at V and 2 bases at J, leaving 6 bases unmatched. This CDR3 comprises 14 residues. Sequencing was carried out using naive CD4+ T cells from PBMCs. As to subset: CD45RA+ positively selected. The V gene is TRBV7-2, the J gene TRBJ2-7; 7 nucleotides agree with TRBD2. The origin of this receptor is a young man in good health. Some clones in this sample may be carry-over from other donors' samples. CDR3 loop: CASSREAGTYEQYF. The CDR3, as DNA: TGTGCCAGCAGCCGTGAAGCGGGGACCTACGAGCAGTACTTC.